The present TCR beta chain was sequenced within a study of T cells after yellow fever vaccination. Notes on the study in general: Reappearance after the booster was seen for most primary-vaccination clones, at 96% CD4 and 75% to 90% CD8. Overall, a small share of clonotypes was seen in both CD4 and CD8 compartments. When the response was secondary, it was weaker but reached its peak faster, day 5 versus 15. Contamination by abundant bulk-population clonotypes could be present in FACS-sorted repertoires.

A single record per CDR3 protein comes from TCRdb applying MiXCR to the 5' RACE reads. In the table there are some 550,000 distinct CDR3 sequences, about 19% of which are singletons. Remarks on this clonotype: Its antigen is currently unknown.

The CDR3 consists of 11 residues. Germline loops: CDR1 DFQATT, CDR2 SNEGSKA (reference sequence). The V end was cut by 2 bases, the J end by 8 bases, with 6 bases between. This chain links TRBV20-1 with TRBJ1-4; D gene unclear. The sequences come from PBMCs, collected 15 days after the yellow fever booster vaccination. This clonotype was sampled from a man aged 30 to 39 who received the YFV17D yellow fever vaccine. The CDR3 here is CSARSAEKLFF. The CDR3 nucleotides read TGCAGTGCTAGATCGGCAGAAAAACTGTTTTTT.